Below are 17 T cell receptor beta chains sequenced from a single sample in a study of cytomegalovirus exposure and HLA in healthy donors. The PCR used 60 Vbeta and 13 Jbeta primers. Libraries were prepared by immunoSEQ multiplex PCR; TCRdb keeps only in-frame clonotypes and omits some of them. This table holds over 60,000 clones. The sample taken for sequencing was PBMCs. The receptors stem from a female donor in good health and CMV-seropositive.

This chain joins TRBV6-5 and TRBJ2-2; TRBD1 might be the D (6 bases). V lost 6 bases and J lost 6, with 11 bases in between. The CDR3 runs 13 residues. Germline assignment: CDR1 MNHEY and CDR2 SVGAGI. The CDR3 DNA is TGTGCCAGCAGACCCAGGGGCGCCGGGGAGCTGTTTTTT. Protein: CASRPRGAGELFF.

The rearrangement uses TRBV6-5 and TRBJ1-2; D is possibly TRBD1 (5 bases). Germline CDR1 reads MNHEY; CDR2 reads SVGAGI. V was clipped by 6 bases and J by 8 bases, with 19 bases between them. The CDR3 has 14 amino acids. The CDR3 DNA reads as TGTGCCAGCAGGTCCGGGGGTATGATATTCGGCTACACCTTC. Amino acid sequence: CASRSGGMIFGYTF.

The J gene is TRBJ2-7, the V gene TRBV5-1; 10 nucleotides line up with TRBD2. Looked up from germline, CDR1 is SGHRS and CDR2 is YFSETQ. V dropped 2 bases and J dropped 3; count of bases not matched to a gene: 11. The CDR3 sequence is 17 residues long. CDR3 region: CASSFLAGADSGYEQYF. The CDR3 DNA reads as TGCGCCAGCAGCTTCCTAGCGGGAGCGGACTCCGGCTACGAGCAGTACTTC.

The chain uses TRBV7-9 and TRBJ2-5; 9 nucleotides align to TRBD2. Germline-derived CDR1 and CDR2 are SEHNR and FQNEAQ (reference sequence). Germline trimming cut 5 bases from V and 5 bases from J; bases unmatched to any gene: 3. There are 13 residues in the CDR3. In DNA, the CDR3 is TGTGCCAGCAGCCTCGGACTAGCGGAGACCCAGTACTTC. This encodes CASSLGLAETQYF.

This chain joins TRBV4-3 and TRBJ1-5, with D unresolved. Germline loops: CDR1 LGHNA, CDR2 YSLEER. The V gene lost 4 bases and the J gene lost 2 bases, with 9 bases spanning the gap. The CDR3 runs to 14 residues. The CDR3 DNA follows: TGCGCCAGCAGCCGCGGACTAGGCAATCAGCCCCAGCATTTT. Translating it yields CASSRGLGNQPQHF.

The chain links TRBV28 to TRBJ2-7; TRBD1 aligns across 7 bases. CDR1 MDHEN and CDR2 SYDVKM come from the germline V gene. Unmatched junction bases numbered 12, after V lost 2 bases and J lost 8 bases. The CDR3 has 15 residues. The chain's CDR3 is CASSLEQGYSGKQYF. The DNA for the CDR3 is TGTGCCAGCAGTTTAGAACAGGGGTACTCGGGCAAGCAGTACTTC.

The rearrangement links TRBV6-6 to TRBJ2-1; 7 bases are a match to TRBD2. V shed 2 bases and J 6 bases; nucleotides not matched to a gene: 4. The germline V gene has CDR1 MNHNY and CDR2 SVGAGI (reference sequence). This CDR3 has 14 amino acids. The CDR3 DNA follows: TGTGCCAGCAGTTACAGCGGGAAGGGCAATGAGCAGTTCTTC. It codes for CASSYSGKGNEQFF.

The rearrangement joins TRBV30 to TRBJ1-5; D may be TRBD1 (5 bases). The CDR3 covers 17 residues. Germline CDR1 and CDR2: GTSNPN and SVGIG (reference sequence). V shed 0 bases and J shed 0 bases, with 15 bases lying between them. The CDR3 spells CAWSVDRTPYSNQPQHF. CDR3 nucleotides: TGTGCCTGGAGTGTAGACCGGACACCATATAGCAATCAGCCCCAGCATTTT. The full variable domain, completed using reference TRBV30 and TRBJ1-5, is SQTIHQWPATLVQPVGSPLSLECTVEGTSNPNLYWYRQAAGRGLQLLFYSVGIGQISSEVPQNLSASRPQDRQFILSSKKLLLSDSGFYLCAWSVDRTPYSNQPQHFGDGTRLSIL.

The chain couples TRBV7-9 to TRBJ2-5; 10 bases are a match to TRBD2. V was clipped by 7 bases and J by 5 bases; unmatched bases: 13. Germline loops: CDR1 SEHNR, CDR2 FQNEAQ (reference sequence). This CDR3 is built from 16 residues. CDR3 region: CASTLRTSGVGETQYF. CDR3 DNA sequence: TGTGCCAGCACCCTAAGGACTAGCGGCGTGGGGGAGACCCAGTACTTC.

CDR3 region: CASSPRTGRGDTQYF. CDR3 nucleotides: TGTGCCAGCAGTCCGCGGACAGGGCGAGGGGATACGCAGTATTTT. This chain connects TRBV27 to TRBJ2-3; 8 nucleotides line up with TRBD1. The CDR3 has 15 residues. With V trimmed by 5 bases and J by 6 bases, 10 bases remained unmatched. Germline V gene data show CDR1 as MNHEY and CDR2 as SMNVEV (reference sequence).

V is TRBV6-5 and J is TRBJ1-6, with 7 bases aligning to TRBD1. Germline V gene lookup returns CDR1 MNHEY and CDR2 SVGAGI. The junction had 8 bases not matched to a gene; V was cut back by 6 bases and J by 6 bases. CDR3 length: 15 amino acids. CDR3 protein: CASRDIQGRNSPLHF. The CDR3 DNA is TGTGCCAGCAGAGATATACAGGGGCGTAATTCACCCCTCCACTTT.

This rearrangement joins TRBV28 to TRBJ1-4; D is uncertain. Germline CDR1 is MDHEN and CDR2 is SYDVKM. This CDR3 is 11 amino acids long. V was trimmed by 2 bases and J by 8 bases, leaving 3 bases between them. In DNA form, the CDR3 reads TGTGCCAGCAGTTTAGCGGAAAAACTGTTTTTT. It encodes CASSLAEKLFF.

The chain carries TRBV7-2 and TRBJ2-1, with TRBD2 matching over 9 bases. Trimming took 5 bases from V and 6 from J; bases not matched to a gene: 8. Germline V gene sequence: CDR1 SGHTA, CDR2 FQGNSA. This CDR3 contains 15 residues. CDR3 in DNA: TGTGCCAGCAGCCAAGCGGGACTAGCTATCAATGAGCAGTTCTTC. It specifies CASSQAGLAINEQFF.

The V gene is TRBV7-2, the J gene TRBJ2-5; TRBD1 agrees at 7 bases. The CDR3 has 15 residues. Germline V gene lookup returns CDR1 SGHTA and CDR2 FQGNSA. V was clipped by 2 bases and J by 3 bases; unmatched bases: 6. For the CDR3, the DNA is TGTGCCAGCAGCTTAATAGGGGACAGAAAAGAGACCCAGTACTTC. Translated, it gives CASSLIGDRKETQYF.

The chain has TRBV5-1 and TRBJ2-3, with TRBD2 identical over 7 bases. This CDR3 has 17 amino acids. With 2 bases clipped from V and 3 bases from J, the junction kept 12 bases outside the gene matches. CDR1 is SGHRS and CDR2 is YFSETQ in the germline V gene. The CDR3 DNA reads TGCGCCAGCAGCTTTTACCCGAGCGGGGTATTGACAGATACGCAGTATTTT. Translation: CASSFYPSGVLTDTQYF.

The chain links TRBV16 to TRBJ1-5; D gene ambiguous. The germline V gene encodes CDR1 KGHSY and CDR2 FQNENV. The CDR3 consists of 14 residues. Trimming removed 0 bases at V and 4 bases at J, with 7 bases between. CDR3 nucleotides: TGTGCCAGCAGCCAATCACAGATTAATCAGCCCCAGCATTTT. This gives the protein CASSQSQINQPQHF. The full variable domain, completed using reference TRBV16 and TRBJ1-5, is GEEVAQTPKHLVRGEGQKAKLYCAPIKGHSYVFWYQQVLKNEFKFLISFQNENVFDETGMPKERFSAKCLPNSPCSLEIQATKLEDSAVYFCASSQSQINQPQHFGDGTRLSIL.

The rearrangement uses TRBV12-5 and TRBJ1-2; D call uncertain. Trimming shortened V by 6 bases and J by 4 bases, and 12 bases separated the two germline ends. Germline V gene data show CDR1 as LGHNT and CDR2 as FRNRAP. The CDR3 runs to 13 residues. The CDR3 loop reads CASGGSGPYGYTF. For the CDR3, the DNA is TGTGCTAGTGGGGGGAGTGGCCCCTATGGCTACACCTTC.